This T cell receptor (beta chain) was documented in a study of blood T cell repertoires in COVID-19. Study in general: Samples taken during acute and convalescent COVID-19 were collected in the United States, Italy and Spain.

Sequenced by immunoSEQ multiplex PCR; TCRdb stores in-frame clones only, minus some. This table holds some 200,000 clones, approximately 86% found once. Material: PBMCs or T cells enriched from blood (not recorded which). The TCR originated in a woman under 40 who had recovered from COVID-19.

The CDR3 sequence is CASSQPGAWSPLHF. Written as DNA, the CDR3 is TGTGCCAGCAGCCAACCGGGAGCCTGGTCACCCCTCCACTTT. This chain links TRBV7-2 with TRBJ1-6; D gene unclear. The CDR3 is made up of 14 amino acids. The V end lost 5 bases, the J end lost 10 bases, and 15 bases lay between the germline ends. Looked up from germline, CDR1 is SGHTA and CDR2 is FQGNSA.